This T cell receptor (beta chain) was observed in a study of blood T cell repertoires in COVID-19. Assay: immunoSEQ multiplex PCR; the TCRdb copy retains only in-frame clones and omits some. The data hold approximately 210,000 clones, with roughly 90% observed a single time. Input material: PBMCs or T cells enriched from blood (not recorded which). This clonotype was obtained from a woman in her 30s who had recovered from COVID-19.

CDR3 loop: CASSPVSTGLWEQYF. CDR3 nucleotides: TGTGCCAGCAGCCCGGTCTCGACAGGGCTGTGGGAGCAGTACTTC. This rearrangement joins TRBV7-2 to TRBJ2-7; 7 bases line up with TRBD1. Trimming took 5 bases from V and 7 from J; bases not matched to a gene: 14. The CDR3 totals 15 residues. Germline V gene lookup returns CDR1 SGHTA and CDR2 FQGNSA.